These 30 T cell receptor beta chains were all obtained from the same sample, sequenced in a study of early T cells in non-severe SARS-CoV-2 infection. One entry per CDR3 protein results from TCRdb running MiXCR on the 5' RACE reads. The sample records about 98,000 distinct CDR3 sequences, around 10% being singletons. Input material: whole blood. The source is an adult who was a healthcare worker with PCR-confirmed SARS-CoV-2 infection or an uninfected control (not recorded which).

V and J are TRBV9 and TRBJ2-7, with D possibly being TRBD2 (6 bases). Trimming stripped 0 bases from V and 5 bases from J, with 15 bases between. Per germline, CDR1 SGDLS and CDR2 YYNGEE. The CDR3 has 15 amino acids. CDR3 nucleotide sequence: TGTGCCAGCAGCGTAGCCGGGACTCTAGCGCACGAGCAGTACTTC. It specifies CASSVAGTLAHEQYF.

A few counts support this clonotype. The V call is TRBV18, the J call TRBJ1-1; no reliable D call. Germline CDR1 reads KGHSH; CDR2 reads LQKENI. The ends were cut back, 4 bases at V and 3 bases at J, with 15 bases in the middle. The CDR3 runs 15 residues. The CDR3 region is CASSRTTTTDTEAFF. As DNA, the CDR3 is TGTGCCAGCTCACGAACGACAACTACGGACACTGAAGCTTTCTTT.

This clonotype was counted many times. This CDR3 reads CASSWSNTEAFF. Written as DNA, the CDR3 is TGCGCCAGCAGCTGGTCGAACACTGAAGCTTTCTTT. The chain joins TRBV5-1 to TRBJ1-1; D gene unclear. The CDR3 runs to 12 residues. CDR1 and CDR2 from the germline V gene are SGHRS and YFSETQ. Trimming removed 3 bases from V and 1 base from J, with 4 bases in between.

The chain has TRBV3-1 and TRBJ2-3; D is uncertain. Germline CDR1 and CDR2: LGHDT and YNNKEL (reference sequence). The CDR3 extends over 12 amino acids. V lost 1 base and J lost 14, with 13 bases in between. DNA of the CDR3: TGTGCCAGCAGCCAAGTGGGATCGTGGCTGTATTTT. Translation: CASSQVGSWLYF.

There are a few counts of this clonotype. The chain carries TRBV29-1 and TRBJ2-7; D remains ambiguous. The V and J ends lost 4 bases and 0 bases respectively, with 7 bases between them. Germline CDR1 SQVTM, CDR2 ANQGSEA. The CDR3 is made up of 12 amino acids. The CDR3 reads CSVVVLSYEQYF. CDR3 coding DNA: TGCAGCGTTGTGGTACTCTCCTACGAGCAGTACTTC.

This clonotype has more than one count but fewer than ten. The rearrangement uses TRBV7-9 and TRBJ2-1; TRBD2 aligns across 7 bases. The trim removed 1 base at V and 3 bases at J, leaving 3 bases unmatched. In germline, CDR1 is SEHNR, CDR2 FQNEAQ (reference sequence). The CDR3 covers 15 residues. In nucleotides, the CDR3 is TGTGCCAGCAGCTTAGGGCTAGCGGTCTACAATGAGCAGTTCTTC. This encodes CASSLGLAVYNEQFF.

This clonotype was seen a handful of times. The V and J genes are TRBV29-1 and TRBJ2-3, with D unresolved. The ends were cut back, 4 bases at V and 0 bases at J, with 8 bases in the middle. This CDR3 is 13 amino acids long. The V gene's germline CDR1 is SQVTM and CDR2 ANQGSEA. The DNA of the CDR3 is TGCAGCGTTGGCGGAACTAGCACAGATACGCAGTATTTT. Translation gives CSVGGTSTDTQYF.

This clonotype has just a few counts. Here the CDR3 reads CASSESRDLKNIQYF. In DNA form, the CDR3 reads TGCGCCAGCAGTGAGTCTAGGGACCTTAAAAACATTCAGTACTTC. This rearrangement joins TRBV10-1 to TRBJ2-4; possibly TRBD1 or TRBD2 for D (5 bases each). The CDR3 loop spans 15 amino acids. The ends were cut back, 0 bases at V and 4 bases at J, with 10 bases in the middle. CDR1 and CDR2 (germline): WNHNN, SYGVQD (reference sequence).

The gene calls are TRBV4-2 and TRBJ1-1; 7 bases fit TRBD1. Germline loops: CDR1 LGHNA, CDR2 YNFKEQ. The V gene end was trimmed by 3 bases and the J gene end by 4 bases; junction bases not matched to a gene: 5. The CDR3 is 14 amino acids. The CDR3 loop is CASSQDRSTTEAFF. In DNA, the CDR3 is TGTGCCAGCAGCCAGGACAGGAGCACCACTGAAGCTTTCTTT.

This clonotype was detected many times. This chain connects TRBV10-2 to TRBJ2-2; D tentatively reads TRBD1 or TRBD2 (5 bases each). Germline loops: CDR1 WSHSY, CDR2 SAAADI. V shed 8 bases and J shed 1 base, with 11 bases lying between them. CDR3 size: 14 residues. CDR3 bases: TGCGCCAGCGGCTTGGGGGTGAACACCGGGGAGCTGTTTTTT. Its protein product is CASGLGVNTGELFF.

This clonotype was detected many times. The gene calls are TRBV18 and TRBJ1-4; D possibly corresponds to TRBD1 (5 bases). There are 15 residues in the CDR3. The germline V gene has CDR1 KGHSH and CDR2 LQKENI. With 3 bases removed from V and 1 base from J, the gap between germline ends came to 9 bases. Here the CDR3 DNA reads TGTGCCAGCTCACCCCTGACAGTAACTAATGAAAAACTGTTTTTT. This codes for CASSPLTVTNEKLFF.

As to this clonotype: Because the CDR3's place on the DNA is in doubt, the DNA is left out and the CDR3 is given as listed by TCRdb. This rearrangement joins TRBV2 to TRBJ2-1; TRBD2, the table's D call, was not compared with the DNA. The CDR3 totals 18 residues, both ends included. The germline V gene encodes CDR1 SNHLY and CDR2 FYNNEI. CDR3 in amino acids: CASSDQRRAGRSHNEQFF.

This clonotype was found a few times. V gene TRBV24-1 combines with J gene TRBJ2-3; no firm D call. Germline V gene data show CDR1 as KGHDR and CDR2 as SFDVKD. V was trimmed by 4 bases and J by 5 bases, leaving 9 bases between them. The CDR3 loop spans 13 amino acids. CDR3 in amino acids: CATSDHFRDTQYF. CDR3 nucleotides: TGTGCCACCAGTGACCACTTCAGAGATACGCAGTATTTT.

This rearrangement joins TRBV9 to TRBJ2-3; D is undetermined. Germline lookup yields CDR1 SGDLS and CDR2 YYNGEE. V gave up 2 bases and J gave up 3 bases, with 4 bases separating them. The CDR3 is 12 amino acids. The DNA for the CDR3 is TGTGCCAGCAGCGTCCCGACAGATACGCAGTATTTT. Protein product: CASSVPTDTQYF.

This clonotype was observed at least ten times. J is TRBJ2-7 and V is TRBV12-3 or TRBV12-4, with D hard to call. The CDR3 has 15 residues. V was trimmed by 6 bases and J by 3 bases, leaving 18 bases between them. CDR3 sequence reads: CASRTLVTSGYEQYF. The CDR3 DNA reads as TGTGCCAGCAGGACCCTTGTCACGTCGGGCTACGAGCAGTACTTC.

J is TRBJ1-5 and V is TRBV28, with unresolved D. This CDR3 is 15 amino acids long. Germline V lookup: CDR1 MDHEN, CDR2 SYDVKM. The V gene lost 7 bases and the J gene lost 4 bases, with 17 bases spanning the gap. The CDR3 bases are TGTGCCAGCAAGGGAGTCGGGGTTAGTAATCAGCCCCAGCATTTT. Translated, it gives CASKGVGVSNQPQHF.

This clonotype has at least ten counts. The rearrangement uses TRBV6-5 and TRBJ1-5; D possibly corresponds to TRBD1 (5 bases). Germline V lookup: CDR1 MNHEY, CDR2 SVGAGI. The CDR3 spans 12 residues. The CDR3 region is CSQGPSNQPQHF. CDR3 nucleotide sequence: TGTTCTCAGGGCCCCAGCAATCAGCCCCAGCATTTT.

J is TRBJ1-1 and V is TRBV20-1, with TRBD1 matching over 8 bases. The CDR3 has 14 residues. V shed 3 bases and J 3 bases; nucleotides not matched to a gene: 6. Germline V gene data show CDR1 as DFQATT and CDR2 as SNEGSKA (reference sequence). CDR3 region: CSASPRQGYTEAFF. CDR3 sequence (DNA): TGCAGTGCTAGCCCCCGACAGGGGTACACTGAAGCTTTCTTT.

This clonotype was counted ten times or more. The gene calls are TRBV11-2 and TRBJ1-5; 10 bases are shared with TRBD1. After removal of 4 bases from V and 4 bases from J, the junction contained 4 bases not matched to a gene. Germline CDR1 reads SGHAT; CDR2 reads FQNNGV. This CDR3 comprises 15 residues. The CDR3, as DNA: TGTGCCAGCAGCTATGGACAGGGGGTAAATCAGCCCCAGCATTTT. Protein: CASSYGQGVNQPQHF.

This clonotype was seen a few times. The chain combines TRBV30 with TRBJ2-5, with 7 bases matching TRBD2. Germline V gene lookup returns CDR1 GTSNPN and CDR2 SVGIG (reference sequence). The CDR3 is 14 residues long. V was clipped by 2 bases and J by 8 bases; unmatched bases: 11. This chain's CDR3 is CAWSLSSGRSTQYF. Written as DNA, the CDR3 is TGTGCCTGGAGTTTATCTAGCGGCCGGTCCACCCAGTACTTC.

By frequency in the sample, this clonotype is medium-sized. The chain employs TRBV20-1 and TRBJ2-5, with D possibly matching TRBD2 (5 bases). V lost 4 bases and J 2 bases, leaving 11 bases between the germline ends. Per the germline V gene, CDR1 is DFQATT and CDR2 is SNEGSKA (reference sequence). The CDR3 length is 13 residues. The CDR3: CSAKRGLQETQYF. CDR3 coding DNA: TGCAGTGCTAAGCGAGGGCTACAAGAGACCCAGTACTTC.

This chain connects TRBV6-5 to TRBJ2-7; D is perhaps TRBD1 or TRBD2 (5 bases each). The CDR3 runs 14 residues. The germline CDR1 and CDR2 sequences are MNHEY and SVGAGI. Trimming took 2 bases from V and 0 from J, leaving 8 bases between them. The CDR3 protein is CASSYAGSSYEQYF. The CDR3 DNA sequence: TGTGCCAGCAGTTACGCAGGGAGCTCCTACGAGCAGTACTTC.

In its sample, this clonotype was seen many times. The V call is TRBV15, the J call TRBJ2-3; unclear D gene. This CDR3 contains 16 residues. Trimming took 4 bases from V and 5 from J, leaving 19 bases between them. CDR1 LNHNV and CDR2 YYDKDF come from the germline V gene (reference sequence). CDR3 bases: TGTGCCACCAGCATTGATAGAACCCTGGATAGAGATACGCAGTATTTT. Translation: CATSIDRTLDRDTQYF.

V usage is TRBV28 and J usage is TRBJ2-4; D gene uncertain. Germline loops: CDR1 MDHEN, CDR2 SYDVKM. V gave up 1 base and J gave up 9 bases, with 10 bases separating them. This CDR3 contains 13 residues. The CDR3 here is CASSLSIVGIQYF. The CDR3 DNA sequence: TGTGCCAGCAGTTTATCTATTGTGGGCATTCAGTACTTC. Drawing the rest from reference TRBV28 and TRBJ2-4, the complete variable domain is DVKVTQSSRYLVKRTGEKVFLECVQDMDHENMFWYRQDPGLGLRLIYFSYDVKMKEKGDIPEGYSVSREKKERFSLILESASTNQTSMYLCASSLSIVGIQYFGAGTRLSVL.

This clonotype was counted ten times or more. The V call is TRBV20-1, the J call TRBJ2-7, with 8 bases identical to TRBD2. With V trimmed by 2 bases and J by 0 bases, 9 bases remained unmatched. The CDR3 extends over 16 amino acids. From germline, CDR1 is DFQATT and CDR2 SNEGSKA (reference sequence). The CDR3 is CSARSHTAGVSYEQYF. The CDR3 DNA sequence: TGCAGTGCTAGATCGCACACAGCGGGGGTCTCCTACGAGCAGTACTTC.

The V gene is TRBV7-9, the J gene TRBJ2-7; the D gene could be TRBD1 or TRBD2 (5 bases each). Trimming shortened V by 2 bases and J by 3 bases, and 8 bases separated the two germline ends. CDR3 length: 13 residues. CDR1 SEHNR and CDR2 FQNEAQ come from the germline V gene (reference sequence). The CDR3 is CASSLWGSYEQYF. The CDR3 DNA is TGTGCCAGCAGCTTATGGGGGAGCTACGAGCAGTACTTC.

This clonotype appeared a few times. This chain connects TRBV11-1 to TRBJ2-1, with 8 bases aligning to TRBD2. Trimming at V came to 4 bases and at J to 8 bases, leaving 13 bases not matched to a gene. The CDR3 consists of 16 residues. Germline V gene data show CDR1 as SGHAT and CDR2 as FQDESV (reference sequence). CDR3 in amino acids: CASSSGTSPYLHEQFF. As DNA, the CDR3 is TGTGCCAGCAGCTCCGGGACTAGTCCCTATTTACATGAGCAGTTCTTC.

The V gene is TRBV18, the J gene TRBJ2-1, with 12 bases that match TRBD2. This CDR3 has 16 amino acids. Germline CDR1 and CDR2: KGHSH and LQKENI. V shed 4 bases and J 3 bases; nucleotides not matched to a gene: 4. The CDR3 region is CASSRETSGGYNEQFF. In DNA form, the CDR3 reads TGTGCCAGCTCACGTGAGACTAGCGGGGGCTACAATGAGCAGTTCTTC.

This clonotype was seen a handful of times. The chain uses TRBV12-3 or TRBV12-4 and TRBJ2-3; 7 nucleotides align to TRBD1. V lost 6 bases, J lost 0 bases, and 9 bases stayed unmatched. This CDR3 has 16 amino acids. The CDR3 loop is CASSRGTVSSTDTQYF. The CDR3 DNA is TGTGCCAGCAGCAGAGGGACAGTGTCTAGCACAGATACGCAGTATTTT.

This clonotype has more than one count but fewer than ten. This rearrangement joins TRBV20-1 to TRBJ1-5; D call uncertain. V was pared by 5 bases and J by 0 bases, with 5 bases between. In germline, CDR1 is DFQATT, CDR2 SNEGSKA (reference sequence). The CDR3 spans 12 residues. The CDR3 sequence is CSAANSNQPQHF. CDR3 DNA: TGCAGTGCTGCTAATAGCAATCAGCCCCAGCATTTT.